These T cell receptor beta chains were read from a single sample in a study of shared clonotypes between healthy human individuals. Repertoires were generated with immunoSEQ multiplex PCR, while TCRdb's copy carries only in-frame clones and drops some. The sample comprises some 900,000 clones, roughly 72% of which are singletons, and approximately 1.5% rests with the top ten. The material sequenced was memory CD4+ T cells sorted from blood. The receptor set was obtained from a man younger than 30 in good health. Both conserved end residues are trimmed from each CDR3.

J gene	V gene	CDR3 protein
TRBJ2-3	TRBV5-1	ASGWGGGNTDTQY
TRBJ2-3	TRBV2	ASRPLGTDTQY
TRBJ2-7	TRBV7-2	ASSGTSGRWSYEQY
TRBJ2-5	TRBV5-6	ASSSLSEETQY
TRBJ1-1	TRBV27	ATQPLSDTEAF
TRBJ1-5	TRBV23-1	ASSQSSPSAKDPTGGNQPQH
TRBJ1-3	TRBV6-5	ASSARSAGNTIY
TRBJ2-4	TRBV5-4	ASSLGPDRANIQY
TRBJ1-3	TRBV19	ASNGFSSGNTIY
TRBJ1-5	TRBV28	ASRQGRQPQH
TRBJ2-3	TRBV5-6	ASSWTSGPTFLGDTQY
TRBJ2-7	TRBV21-1	ASTDRWWDRGPREQY
TRBJ1-1	TRBV27	ASRKTGTDTEAF
TRBJ1-1	TRBV2	ASSESGGKGTEAF
TRBJ2-2	TRBV28	ASSTGQPNTGELF
TRBJ2-7	TRBV28	ASRPLGQGSYEQY
TRBJ2-5	TRBV7-2	ASSPTHKTSGQETQY
TRBJ2-2	TRBV10-1	ASSEETGSAGELF
TRBJ1-6	TRBV30	AWGTGENSPLH
TRBJ2-2	TRBV6-5	ASSYSWLNTGELF
TRBJ1-6	TRBV19	ASSIGQYYNSPLH
TRBJ1-5	TRBV28	ASRTPPGPQH
TRBJ1-6	TRBV5-5	ASSRGRDNSPLH
TRBJ2-3	TRBV5-1	ASSLGGFSFTDTQY
TRBJ2-2	TRBV25-1	ASNPQGATGELF
TRBJ2-7	TRBV28	ASSPTSGPRYEQY
TRBJ2-7	TRBV10-2	ASSEWIQGIEQY
TRBJ2-1	TRBV29-1	SVEWGTSSNEQF
TRBJ1-1	TRBV11-2	ASSLERLIEAF
TRBJ1-1	TRBV30	AWSVQKQKAF
TRBJ2-2	TRBV9	ASSVIANTGELF
TRBJ2-2	TRBV9	ASSVAPGAGTGELF
TRBJ1-2	TRBV6-1	ASIYWQGNYGYT
TRBJ2-1	TRBV9	ASSVEVASSYNEQF
TRBJ2-7	TRBV14	ASSQVRGAYEQY
TRBJ1-2	TRBV18	ASSTSGPLYGYT
TRBJ1-2	TRBV28	ASSFPRVTDDYGYT
TRBJ1-6	TRBV5-6	ASRSDRVYNSPLH
TRBJ1-1	TRBV18	ASSPGQGDTF
TRBJ2-3	TRBV5-1	ASSLVGSGNTDTQY
TRBJ1-2	TRBV5-1	ASSPERGTNYGYT
TRBJ2-7	TRBV2	ASSPWTATYEQY
TRBJ2-2	TRBV6-1	ASKASGTGELF
TRBJ1-2	TRBV7-2	ASSLAAKGSVYGYT
TRBJ1-5	TRBV28	ATNSNQPQH
TRBJ2-3	TRBV7-9	ASSSMTSTDTQY